The TCR beta chain under discussion was sequenced for a study of CD8 T cells in ankylosing spondylitis. Looked up from germline, CDR1 is SQVTM and CDR2 is ANQGSEA. The CDR3 runs to 15 residues. Trimming pared 1 base from V and 3 bases from J, leaving 14 bases between. This clonotype was counted a few times. TCRdb processed the 5' RACE reads anew with MiXCR; each CDR3 protein has one entry. Of around 250,000 distinct CDR3 sequences listed, about 10% are singletons. This clonotype was sampled from a male donor with ankylosing spondylitis or in good health (not recorded which). The sequenced sample consisted of blood, either unsorted or a sorted T cell fraction (not recorded which). This sequence joins TRBV29-1 and TRBJ2-3; weak D call: TRBD2 (5 bases). CDR3 protein: CSVEGSGGGTDTQYF. The CDR3 nucleotides read TGCAGCGTTGAAGGGTCCGGAGGAGGAACAGATACGCAGTATTTT.